This entry lists 7 T cell receptor beta chains sequenced from one sample in a study of T cell changes during pregnancy in multiple sclerosis. The protocol was immunoSEQ multiplex PCR, while the TCRdb copy is restricted to in-frame clones and leaves out a portion. Of tens of thousands of clones listed, over 75% are singletons. This sample comprised CD8+ T cells from peripheral blood mononuclear cells, obtained before pregnancy. The receptors shown here come from a female donor with multiple sclerosis, enrolled in a pregnancy study.

The CDR3 bases are TGTGCCAGCAGCTTAGCTGGGGAGGGCACTGAAGCTTTCTTT. Amino acids: CASSLAGEGTEAFF. The genes are TRBV7-6 and TRBJ1-1; D not resolved. In germline, CDR1 is SGHVS, CDR2 FNYEAQ. The length of the CDR3 is 14 residues. Trimming pared 0 bases from V and 4 bases from J, leaving 9 bases between.

The chain couples TRBV6-5 to TRBJ2-7, with TRBD1 as a possible D gene (6 bases). The CDR3 is made up of 16 amino acids. Trimming cost V 3 bases and J 2 bases, with 17 bases left between them. Germline loops: CDR1 MNHEY, CDR2 SVGAGI. The chain's CDR3 is CASSYSGQLPTYEQYF. Written as DNA, the CDR3 is TGTGCCAGCAGTTATTCGGGACAACTACCGACCTACGAGCAGTACTTC.

The chain employs TRBV13 and TRBJ1-3, with D uncertain. Germline CDR1 and CDR2: PRHDT and FYEKMQ (reference sequence). The CDR3 loop spans 14 amino acids. V shed 5 bases and J shed 0 bases, with 8 bases lying between them. This chain's CDR3 is CASSPTDSGNTIYF. The CDR3 nucleotides are TGTGCCAGCAGCCCAACAGACTCTGGAAACACCATATATTTT.

The chain joins TRBV29-1 to TRBJ1-2; D call uncertain. The V end lost 3 bases, the J end lost 4 bases, and 9 bases lay between the germline ends. CDR3 size: 12 residues. CDR1 and CDR2 (germline): SQVTM, ANQGSEA. The CDR3 is CSVDTEIYGYTF. The CDR3, as DNA: TGCAGCGTTGACACAGAGATCTATGGCTACACCTTC.

This clone was seen more than once but under ten times. CDR3 nucleotides: TGTGCCAGCAGTTACGGGCGGGGTTTCTCCTACGAGCAGTACTTC. As protein: CASSYGRGFSYEQYF. The V gene is TRBV6-5, the J gene TRBJ2-7, with D perhaps TRBD2 (6 bases). Looked up from germline, CDR1 is MNHEY and CDR2 is SVGAGI. V was clipped by 2 bases and J by 0 bases, with 11 bases between them. The CDR3 runs to 15 residues.

The chain is built from TRBV10-3 and TRBJ2-1; 7 nucleotides align to TRBD1. Losses at the gene ends were 3 bases for V and 3 bases for J; bases not matched to a gene: 8. CDR1 ENHRY and CDR2 SYGVKD come from the germline V gene. This CDR3 contains 16 residues. Here the CDR3 DNA reads TGTGCCATCAGTGAAGAACAGGGGTCTTACTACAATGAGCAGTTCTTC. It codes for CAISEEQGSYYNEQFF.

The V call is TRBV19, the J call TRBJ2-3, with TRBD1 as a possible D gene (6 bases). With 4 bases removed from V and 4 bases from J, the gap between germline ends came to 12 bases. Germline lookup yields CDR1 LNHDA and CDR2 SQIVND (reference sequence). The CDR3 totals 14 residues. The CDR3 region is CASSTYGGADTQYF. The CDR3 DNA is TGTGCCAGTAGTACCTATGGGGGCGCAGATACGCAGTATTTT.